The 26 T cell receptor beta chains reported below all come from one sample, sequenced in a study of Graves' ophthalmopathy and Graves' hyperthyroidism. Amplified material comprised TCR beta CDR3 regions derived from RNA transcripts. HTBI primers were employed in first-round RT-PCR, then a second-round multiplex PCR followed. TCRdb independently ran MiXCR on the multiplex PCR reads; one entry per CDR3 protein. The repertoire has more than 300,000 distinct CDR3 sequences, approximately 15% of them found once; the top ten carry about 7.3%. The sequenced sample was peripheral blood. These receptors were collected from a young woman with stable Graves' hyperthyroidism.

At least ten counts were recorded for this clonotype. This rearrangement joins TRBV6-1 to TRBJ2-2; a possible D gene is TRBD1 (5 bases). V was pared by 8 bases and J by 0 bases, with 13 bases between. The CDR3 is 15 residues long. In germline, CDR1 is MNHNS, CDR2 SASEGT. CDR3 nucleotides: TGTGCCAGCTCGATAGACAGTTCGAACACCGGGGAGCTGTTTTTT. Protein product: CASSIDSSNTGELFF.

In its sample, this clonotype was seen many times. V is TRBV6-2 or TRBV6-3 and J is TRBJ2-5, with 9 bases aligning to TRBD2. Trimming took 0 bases from V and 5 from J; bases not matched to a gene: 4. Germline lookup yields CDR1 MNHEY and CDR2 SVGEGT. The CDR3 is made up of 15 amino acids. CDR3 residues: CASSYSGTSSETQYF. The CDR3 bases are TGTGCCAGCAGTTACTCAGGGACTAGCTCTGAGACCCAGTACTTC.

This clonotype was observed a few times. A clone one base away is much larger, so this may be a read error. Because the CDR3 is missing its conserved closing phenylalanine or tryptophan, this is likely a read error. The chain employs TRBV15 and TRBJ1-1, with no clear D. CDR3 size: 14 residues. The germline CDR1 and CDR2 sequences are LNHNV and YYDKDF (reference sequence). The ends were cut back, 1 base at V and 5 bases at J, with 11 bases in the middle. The CDR3 reads CATSRAWRETEAFS. Here the CDR3 DNA reads TGTGCCACCAGCAGAGCCTGGCGGGAGACTGAAGCTTTCTCT.

This clonotype was counted ten times or more. The chain couples TRBV19 to TRBJ1-5; D uncertain. Germline loops: CDR1 LNHDA, CDR2 SQIVND (reference sequence). This CDR3 contains 16 residues. V was clipped by 3 bases and J by 0 bases, with 12 bases between them. CDR3 in amino acids: CASSIVGRYSNQPQHF. CDR3 in DNA: TGTGCCAGTAGTATCGTTGGACGGTATAGCAATCAGCCCCAGCATTTT. The full variable domain, completed using reference TRBV19 and TRBJ1-5, is DGGITQSPKYLFRKEGQNVTLSCEQNLNHDAMYWYRQDPGQGLRLIYYSQIVNDFQKGDIAEGYSVSREKKESFPLTVTSAQKNPTAFYLCASSIVGRYSNQPQHFGDGTRLSIL.

This clonotype was found a few times. V is TRBV2 and J is TRBJ1-5, with no clear D. V lost 3 bases, J lost 0 bases, and 9 bases lay in between. Germline V CDR1 and CDR2: SNHLY, FYNNEI. The CDR3 runs 15 residues. CDR3 in amino acids: CASSDGSNSNQPQHF. The CDR3 region has the DNA TGTGCCAGCAGTGACGGGAGTAATAGCAATCAGCCCCAGCATTTT.

This clonotype was picked up many times. V usage is TRBV6-2 or TRBV6-3 and J usage is TRBJ1-1, with 9 positions matching TRBD1. The CDR3 covers 14 residues. The V segment lost 7 bases and the J segment 3 bases; nucleotides outside the gene matches: 6. Germline V lookup: CDR1 MNHEY, CDR2 SVGEGT. The CDR3 sequence: CASNYDRGDTEAFF. The CDR3 DNA is TGTGCCAGCAACTACGACAGGGGGGACACTGAAGCTTTCTTT.

In its sample, this clonotype was seen many times. The chain has TRBV9 and TRBJ1-3; 8 bases are a match to TRBD1. CDR3 size: 15 residues. With 0 bases clipped from V and 2 bases from J, the junction kept 1 base outside the gene matches. Germline CDR1 SGDLS, CDR2 YYNGEE. CDR3 in amino acids: CASSVAGGAGNTIYF. The CDR3 nucleotides are TGTGCCAGCAGCGTAGCAGGGGGCGCTGGAAACACCATATATTTT.

This clonotype was counted many times. The CDR3 here is CASSQGHSGNTIYF. The CDR3 nucleotides are TGTGCCAGCAGCCAGGGGCACTCTGGAAACACCATATATTTT. The chain couples TRBV6-5 to TRBJ1-3; the D gene is possibly TRBD1 (6 bases). V gave up 6 bases and J gave up 0 bases, with 9 bases separating them. This CDR3 region has 14 residues. Germline V gives CDR1 MNHEY, CDR2 SVGAGI.

The chain employs TRBV6-1 and TRBJ2-2; D is unclear. Trimming took 7 bases from V and 5 from J, leaving 11 bases between them. CDR3 size: 13 residues. CDR1 is MNHNS, CDR2 SASEGT, per germline. The CDR3 DNA is TGTGCCAGCACCGTCCTTGGGACCGGGGAGCTGTTTTTT. This translates into CASTVLGTGELFF.

This clonotype was seen many times. CDR3 region: CASSSSGRNTGELFF. The DNA for the CDR3 is TGTGCCAGCAGTTCCTCGGGCAGGAACACCGGGGAGCTGTTTTTT. The J gene is TRBJ2-2, the V gene TRBV12-3 or TRBV12-4; D uncertain. Trimming took 4 bases from V and 1 from J, leaving 10 bases between them. The length of the CDR3 is 15 residues.

This clonotype was recorded at least ten times. This rearrangement joins TRBV5-1 to TRBJ1-1, with 8 bases identical to TRBD1. J gave up 1 base and V 1 base, and 3 bases lay outside the gene matches. CDR1 is SGHRS and CDR2 is YFSETQ in the germline V gene. The CDR3 loop spans 15 amino acids. CDR3 coding DNA: TGCGCCAGCAGCTTGAGGGGACAGGAGAACACTGAAGCTTTCTTT. This codes for CASSLRGQENTEAFF.

This clonotype was recorded at least ten times. The chain recombines TRBV6-2 or TRBV6-3 with TRBJ2-7; D is uncertain. Germline V gene data show CDR1 as MNHEY and CDR2 as SVGEGT. CDR3 length: 13 residues. V was pared by 2 bases and J by 3 bases, with 8 bases between. Here the CDR3 reads CASSYPPDYEQYF. CDR3 bases: TGTGCCAGCAGTTACCCGCCCGACTACGAGCAGTACTTC.

DNA of the CDR3: TGTGCCAGCAGTTACTCGGGGTTGGGACAGGGTGTCGAGACCCAGTACTTC. The encoded protein is CASSYSGLGQGVETQYF. The chain employs TRBV6-5 and TRBJ2-5; TRBD1 matches at 9 bases. J was trimmed by 5 bases and V by 0 bases; bases with no gene match: 10. The CDR3 is made up of 17 amino acids. The V gene's germline CDR1 is MNHEY and CDR2 SVGAGI.

V gene TRBV11-2 combines with J gene TRBJ2-5, with D unclear. Germline-derived CDR1 and CDR2 are SGHAT and FQNNGV. The length of the CDR3 is 17 residues. Trimming cost V 3 bases and J 4 bases, with 21 bases left between them. In DNA, the CDR3 is TGTGCCAGCAGCTTCGGATTTTTGGGGTCCCTAGTAGAGACCCAGTACTTC. This gives the protein CASSFGFLGSLVETQYF.

The chain links TRBV6-1 to TRBJ1-2, with 10 nucleotides matching TRBD1. Looked up from germline, CDR1 is MNHNS and CDR2 is SASEGT. CDR3 length: 15 residues. V lost 6 bases to trimming and J lost 8 bases; unmatched junction nucleotides: 12. CDR3 region: CASSPGTGVLNGYTF. For the CDR3, the DNA is TGTGCCAGCAGCCCCGGGACAGGGGTACTTAACGGCTACACCTTC.

This clonotype was detected a few times. CDR3 in DNA: TGTGCCAGCAGCTTAACACACCAGCTAGCCAAAAACATTCAGTACTTC. Encoded protein: CASSLTHQLAKNIQYF. The chain recombines TRBV13 with TRBJ2-4; no definite D call. V lost 2 bases and J lost 0, with 11 bases in between. Germline loops: CDR1 PRHDT, CDR2 FYEKMQ (reference sequence). The CDR3 extends over 16 amino acids.

This clonotype came up many times. V gene TRBV15 combines with J gene TRBJ2-5; weak D call: TRBD2 (7 bases). Deletions cut 4 bases from V and 4 bases from J, with 19 bases between. The CDR3 extends over 16 amino acids. Per the germline V gene, CDR1 is LNHNV and CDR2 is YYDKDF (reference sequence). CDR3 nucleotide sequence: TGTGCCACCAGCACCCCCAACCTGGGGGGGCGAGAGACCCAGTACTTC. Its translation is CATSTPNLGGRETQYF.

This clonotype was counted many times. The genes are TRBV10-1 and TRBJ1-1, with D possibly being TRBD1 (5 bases). V gave up 4 bases and J gave up 5 bases, with 11 bases separating them. The CDR3 length is 13 residues. Germline V lookup: CDR1 WNHNN, CDR2 SYGVQD (reference sequence). The DNA for the CDR3 is TGCGCCAGCAGTGCATTGAGGGGAACTGAAGCTTTCTTT. Translation: CASSALRGTEAFF.

This clonotype was seen many times. CDR3 region: CASRRQGGTYEQYF. The CDR3 bases are TGTGCCAGCAGGAGGCAGGGTGGGACCTACGAGCAGTACTTC. The V and J genes are TRBV2 and TRBJ2-7, with a possible D match to TRBD1 (5 bases). V was clipped by 6 bases and J by 2 bases, with 14 bases between them. The germline CDR1 and CDR2 sequences are SNHLY and FYNNEI. This CDR3 spans 14 amino acids.

This clonotype was observed at least ten times. This chain joins TRBV7-8 and TRBJ1-6; no clear D gene. Per the germline V gene, CDR1 is SGHVS and CDR2 is FQNEAQ. Trimming left V 0 bases short and J 8 bases short, with 8 bases between. The CDR3 consists of 14 residues. DNA of the CDR3: TGTGCCAGCAGCTTAGCCTTTGTGGATTCACCCCTCCACTTT. It translates to CASSLAFVDSPLHF.

This clonotype showed up many times. This sequence joins TRBV19 and TRBJ2-5; D may be TRBD2 (5 bases). Germline CDR1 and CDR2: LNHDA and SQIVND (reference sequence). Between the trimmed V and J ends, which lost 4 bases and 1 base, there was a span of 10 bases. CDR3 size: 14 residues. CDR3: CASSKEAAQETQYF. Written as DNA, the CDR3 is TGTGCCAGTAGTAAGGAGGCAGCCCAAGAGACCCAGTACTTC.

In regard to this clonotype: The conserved phenylalanine or tryptophan is not found at the CDR3 terminus, so this likely reflects a read error. The DNA is omitted, as the CDR3 cannot be located on it reliably, and the CDR3 follows TCRdb's listing. The V call is TRBV5-1, the J call TRBJ1-1. Germline CDR1 SGHRS, CDR2 YFSETQ. The CDR3 has 13 residues if both end residues are counted. The CDR3 loop is CASSLNMNTEACL.

This clonotype occurred many times. V is TRBV27 and J is TRBJ2-7; a weak D match, TRBD2 (5 bases). The CDR3 covers 14 residues. The germline gives CDR1 MNHEY, CDR2 SMNVEV (reference sequence). V dropped 6 bases and J dropped 3 bases, with 15 bases sitting between them. CDR3 sequence reads: CASRREWVSYEQYF. CDR3 bases: TGTGCCAGCAGAAGGGAGTGGGTAAGCTACGAGCAGTACTTC.

The sample holds many counts of this clonotype. V gene TRBV7-6 combines with J gene TRBJ1-1, with D perhaps TRBD1 (5 bases). The germline V gene has CDR1 SGHVS and CDR2 FNYEAQ. The CDR3 has 15 amino acids. V was clipped by 1 base and J by 1 base, with 10 bases between them. The CDR3 DNA sequence: TGTGCCAGCAGCTTAGGGGGTAGGGGGAACACTGAAGCTTTCTTT. Its translation: CASSLGGRGNTEAFF.

There are many counts of this clonotype. This chain connects TRBV20-1 to TRBJ1-5, with a possible D match to TRBD1 (5 bases). CDR1 is DFQATT, CDR2 SNEGSKA, per germline (reference sequence). This CDR3 has 12 amino acids. Trimming pared 3 bases from V and 2 bases from J, leaving 5 bases between. CDR3 sequence (DNA): TGCAGTGCTAGGGGGGGCAATCAGCCCCAGCATTTT. Translating gives CSARGGNQPQHF.

This chain uses TRBV7-3 with TRBJ1-5; D uncertain. The CDR3 loop spans 14 amino acids. V was shortened by 5 bases and J by 9 bases, with 17 bases between the two germline ends. CDR1 is SGHTA, CDR2 FQGTGA, per germline. CDR3 in amino acids: CASSRNLTVGPQHF. The CDR3 nucleotides read TGTGCCAGCAGCCGGAACCTTACAGTCGGGCCCCAGCATTTT.